The 8 T cell receptor beta chains reported below all come from one sample, sequenced in a study of cytomegalovirus exposure and HLA in healthy donors. A multiplex PCR was run with 60 Vbeta primers and 13 Jbeta primers. Sequencing was performed with immunoSEQ multiplex PCR; in TCRdb, only in-frame clones are kept and a portion is missing. The table lists approximately 120,000 clones, over 60% of them singletons, with 13% in the top ten. The sample was PBMCs. The source of these receptors is an older woman in good health and CMV-seropositive.

In this sample, this clone turned up a few times. The chain employs TRBV19 and TRBJ2-3, with 9 bases aligning to TRBD2. This CDR3 comprises 17 residues. Per the germline V gene, CDR1 is LNHDA and CDR2 is SQIVND (reference sequence). V shed 5 bases and J 8 bases; nucleotides not matched to a gene: 17. CDR3 in amino acids: CASSDWFVAGAEGTQYF. The CDR3 DNA follows: TGTGCCAGTAGTGACTGGTTCGTAGCGGGAGCCGAAGGTACGCAGTATTTT.

The chain recombines TRBV30 with TRBJ2-1, with 11 nucleotides matching TRBD2. Germline V gene lookup returns CDR1 GTSNPN and CDR2 SVGIG (reference sequence). V shed 6 bases, J shed 8 bases, and the junction held 12 bases outside the gene matches. CDR3 length equals 15 residues. Written as DNA, the CDR3 is TGTGCCTGCCACTTTGCCGGGACTAGCGGCGATGAGCAGTTCTTC. Residues: CACHFAGTSGDEQFF.

The chain is built from TRBV5-1 and TRBJ2-1; 10 nucleotides agree with TRBD2. V shed 4 bases, J shed 0 bases, and the junction held 16 bases outside the gene matches. The CDR3 loop spans 20 amino acids. Germline V gene lookup returns CDR1 SGHRS and CDR2 YFSETQ. As DNA, the CDR3 is TGCGCCAGCAGCATGATTCCGGGACTAGCGTCCGAGAGCTCCTACAATGAGCAGTTCTTC. It encodes CASSMIPGLASESSYNEQFF.

The CDR3 region is CATRVGETQYF. CDR3 nucleotides: TGTGCCACCCGCGTCGGGGAGACCCAGTACTTC. The chain is built from TRBV11-1 and TRBJ2-5; D gene uncertain. With 10 bases removed from V and 5 bases from J, the gap between germline ends came to 11 bases. Germline values: CDR1 SGHAT, CDR2 FQDESV (reference sequence). CDR3 length: 11 residues. Together with reference TRBV11-1 and TRBJ2-5, the CDR3 gives the full variable domain: EAEVAQSPRYKITEKSQAVAFWCDPISGHATLYWYRQILGQGPELLVQFQDESVVDDSQLPKDRFSAERLKGVDSTLKIQPAELGDSAMYLCATRVGETQYFGPGTRLLVL.

This sequence joins TRBV5-1 and TRBJ2-2; perhaps TRBD1 as D (6 bases). This CDR3 comprises 14 residues. Germline V gene lookup returns CDR1 SGHRS and CDR2 YFSETQ. V was shortened by 8 bases and J by 1 base, with 12 bases between the two germline ends. The DNA for the CDR3 is TGCGCCAGTACCCACAGGGAGAACACCGGGGAGCTGTTTTTT. Translating gives CASTHRENTGELFF. Drawing the rest from reference TRBV5-1 and TRBJ2-2, the complete variable domain is KAGVTQTPRYLIKTRGQQVTLSCSPISGHRSVSWYQQTPGQGLQFLFEYFSETQRNKGNFPGRFSGRQFSNSRSEMNVSTLELGDSALYLCASTHRENTGELFFGEGSRLTVL.

This clone was recorded a few times. The chain combines TRBV7-2 with TRBJ2-3; 9 nucleotides line up with TRBD2. Germline CDR1 SGHTA, CDR2 FQGNSA. The CDR3 has 15 residues. Losses at the gene ends were 3 bases for V and 1 base for J; bases not matched to a gene: 2. The CDR3, as DNA: TGTGCCAGCAGCTTGCGGGGGGGTGGCACAGATACGCAGTATTTT. Protein: CASSLRGGGTDTQYF.

J is TRBJ2-5 and V is TRBV5-4; no reliable D call. The CDR3 covers 16 residues. CDR1 SGHNT and CDR2 YYREEE come from the germline V gene (reference sequence). Trimming left V 4 bases short and J 8 bases short, with 24 bases between. Here the CDR3 reads CASSTPARGSKTTQYF. The CDR3 DNA reads TGTGCCAGCAGCACGCCTGCCCGAGGATCGAAGACTACCCAGTACTTC.

The chain carries TRBV6-5 and TRBJ1-1; D is possibly TRBD1 (5 bases). V lost 7 bases and J 0 bases, leaving 9 bases between the germline ends. Germline CDR1 MNHEY, CDR2 SVGAGI. The CDR3 loop spans 13 amino acids. DNA for the CDR3: TGTGCCAGCAATAGGGGCATGAACACTGAAGCTTTCTTT. Translated: CASNRGMNTEAFF.